The 10 T cell receptor beta chains given below trace back to one sample, sequenced in a study of T cell repertoires in cytomegalovirus infection. Each CDR3 protein is one row after TCRdb ran MiXCR on the reads. The sample comprises about 490,000 distinct CDR3 sequences, 16% of which are singletons, and about 24% rests with the top ten. Sample: CD8+ T cells from PBMCs. These receptors were collected from a human donor in good health (CMV status not recorded). Some clones in this sample may be carry-over from other donors' samples.

There are many counts of this clonotype. This chain uses TRBV4-1 with TRBJ2-7; either TRBD1 or TRBD2 may fit D (5 bases each). V shed 2 bases and J shed 2 bases, with 16 bases lying between them. CDR1 MGHRA and CDR2 YSYEKL come from the germline V gene. This CDR3 has 16 residues. The CDR3 protein is CASSQQPGRGTYEQYF. The CDR3 nucleotides read TGCGCCAGCAGCCAACAACCGGGACGGGGAACCTACGAGCAGTACTTC.

The chain has TRBV20-1 and TRBJ2-7, with a weak D call TRBD2 (6 bases). CDR1 is DFQATT and CDR2 is SNEGSKA in the germline V gene (reference sequence). The CDR3 sequence is 13 residues long. V lost 5 bases and J lost 0, with 11 bases in between. CDR3 sequence: CSAYTGGSYEQYF. The CDR3 nucleotides read TGCAGTGCTTACACCGGGGGCTCCTACGAGCAGTACTTC.

This clonotype showed up many times. The chain employs TRBV7-3 and TRBJ2-7, with 11 nucleotides matching TRBD1. CDR3 length: 14 residues. J lost 5 bases, V lost 4 bases, and 4 bases had no gene match. Germline V gene sequence: CDR1 SGHTA, CDR2 FQGTGA. CDR3 coding DNA: TGTGCCAGCAGCTCTGGACAGGGGGCAAACGAGCAGTACTTC. Its translation: CASSSGQGANEQYF. Drawing the rest from reference TRBV7-3 and TRBJ2-7, the complete variable domain is GAGVSQTPSNKVTEKGKYVELRCDPISGHTALYWYRQSLGQGPEFLIYFQGTGAADDSGLPNDRFFAVRPEGSVSTLKIQRTERGDSAVYLCASSSGQGANEQYFGPGTRLTVT.

The chain links TRBV14 to TRBJ1-2; 8 positions agree with TRBD1. The CDR3 is 16 residues long. The V gene's germline CDR1 is SGHDN and CDR2 FVKESK. V gave up 0 bases and J gave up 4 bases; unmatched junction bases: 7. The CDR3 sequence is CASSQDGQGGPYGYTF. CDR3 nucleotide sequence: TGTGCCAGCAGCCAAGACGGACAGGGCGGCCCCTATGGCTACACCTTC.

The V call is TRBV4-1, the J call TRBJ2-1, with a tentative D call TRBD2 (6 bases). The length of the CDR3 is 13 residues. Germline-derived CDR1 and CDR2 are MGHRA and YSYEKL. Trimming stripped 5 bases from V and 7 bases from J, with 12 bases between. CDR3 coding DNA: TGCGCCAGCAGCTATCTAGCGAGTAATGAGCAGTTCTTC. It translates to CASSYLASNEQFF.

This clonotype has just a few counts. This chain uses TRBV6-5 with TRBJ2-7; D is unresolved. CDR1 and CDR2 (germline): MNHEY, SVGAGI. Trimming shortened V by 7 bases and J by 1 base, and 11 bases separated the two germline ends. The CDR3 covers 13 residues. The chain's CDR3 is CASTPGESYEQYF. The CDR3 DNA follows: TGTGCCAGCACCCCGGGTGAGTCCTACGAGCAGTACTTC.

This chain uses TRBV9 with TRBJ2-3, with 9 positions matching TRBD2. The junction had 11 bases not matched to a gene; V was cut back by 3 bases and J by 0 bases. The length of the CDR3 is 18 residues. Germline loops: CDR1 SGDLS, CDR2 YYNGEE. The CDR3 DNA reads as TGTGCCAGCAGCGCGGGGACTAGCTGGGGTTCTAGCACAGATACGCAGTATTTT. Amino acid sequence: CASSAGTSWGSSTDTQYF.

The CDR3 DNA follows: TGCAGCGTAGGCAGAGTGGGGCTTGGCTACACCTTC. Encoded protein: CSVGRVGLGYTF. The chain uses TRBV29-1 and TRBJ1-2, with D possibly matching TRBD1 (5 bases). This CDR3 is 12 amino acids long. The germline gives CDR1 SQVTM, CDR2 ANQGSEA. Trimming cost V 6 bases and J 7 bases, with 15 bases left between them.

This clonotype was picked up many times. This rearrangement joins TRBV27 to TRBJ2-3; D perhaps matches TRBD1 (5 bases). CDR1 MNHEY and CDR2 SMNVEV come from the germline V gene (reference sequence). The CDR3 is made up of 16 amino acids. V was shortened by 3 bases and J by 2 bases, with 15 bases between the two germline ends. CDR3 region: CASSLIRAAHTDTQYF. CDR3 DNA sequence: TGTGCCAGCAGTTTGATCAGGGCTGCGCACACAGATACGCAGTATTTT.

This sequence joins TRBV13 and TRBJ2-2; D might be TRBD2 (6 bases). V lost 4 bases, J lost 7 bases, and 16 bases lay in between. The CDR3 loop spans 15 amino acids. CDR1 and CDR2 (germline): PRHDT, FYEKMQ (reference sequence). CDR3 loop: CASSSSVGGDGELFF. For the CDR3, the DNA is TGTGCCAGCAGCTCTAGCGTGGGCGGAGACGGGGAGCTGTTTTTT.